Given below is one T cell receptor (beta chain) in context. The junction and the germline gene differ at one end; a read error may be behind it. Both RNA and DNA were isolated together from about 20-30 mg of bulk tissue that had not been sorted. This specimen belongs to a study of tumor-infiltrating lymphocytes in primary liver carcinoma. Total RNA (approximately 500 ng) served as template for TCR beta cDNA synthesis primed by a constant-region primer. Library construction for TCR beta comprised three nested multiplex PCR rounds performed with slightly modified ARM-PCR. Each CDR3 protein gets one entry after TCRdb re-called the multiplex PCR reads with MiXCR. The profile shows under 25,000 distinct CDR3 sequences, roughly 80% of them singletons. This TCR came from a woman aged 25 to 45 with primary liver carcinoma and hepatitis B virus infection. The sequenced material came from liver tumor tissue from sampling region 5. Subset specified: tumor region T5, tumor centre.

The CDR3 spells CSVDGTRNNKQSF. The CDR3 DNA is TGCAGCGTTGACGGGACTAGAAACAATAAGCAATCCTTC. The chain has TRBV29-1 and TRBJ2-1; TRBD2 matches 8 bases. The CDR3 consists of 13 residues. CDR1 is SQVTM, CDR2 ANQGSEA, per germline.